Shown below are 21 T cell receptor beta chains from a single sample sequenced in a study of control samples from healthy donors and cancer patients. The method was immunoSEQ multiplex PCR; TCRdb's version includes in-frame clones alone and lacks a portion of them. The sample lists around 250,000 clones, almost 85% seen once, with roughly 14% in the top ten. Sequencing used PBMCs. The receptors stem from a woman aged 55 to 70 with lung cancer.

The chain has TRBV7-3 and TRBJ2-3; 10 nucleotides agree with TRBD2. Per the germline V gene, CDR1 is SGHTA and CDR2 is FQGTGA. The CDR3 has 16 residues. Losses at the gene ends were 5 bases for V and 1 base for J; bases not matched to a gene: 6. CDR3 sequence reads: CASSPGLAVGTDTQYF. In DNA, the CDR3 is TGTGCCAGCAGCCCCGGACTAGCGGTGGGCACAGATACGCAGTATTTT.

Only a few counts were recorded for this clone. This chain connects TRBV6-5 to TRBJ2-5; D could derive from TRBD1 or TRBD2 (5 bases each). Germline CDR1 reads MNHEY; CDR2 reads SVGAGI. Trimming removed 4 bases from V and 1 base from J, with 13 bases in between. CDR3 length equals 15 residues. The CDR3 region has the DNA TGTGCCAGCAGTTTATCCCTCGGGACCCAAGAGACCCAGTACTTC. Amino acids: CASSLSLGTQETQYF.

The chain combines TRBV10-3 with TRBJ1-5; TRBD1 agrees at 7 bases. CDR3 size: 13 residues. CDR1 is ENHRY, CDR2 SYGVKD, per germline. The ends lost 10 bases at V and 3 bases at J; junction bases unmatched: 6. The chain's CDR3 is CATRDRDNQPQHF. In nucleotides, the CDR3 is TGTGCCACCCGGGACAGAGACAATCAGCCCCAGCATTTT.

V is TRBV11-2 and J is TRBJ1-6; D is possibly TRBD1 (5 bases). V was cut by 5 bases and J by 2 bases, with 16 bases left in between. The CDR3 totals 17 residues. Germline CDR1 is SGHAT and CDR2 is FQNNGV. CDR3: CASSPLRGSPYNSPLHF. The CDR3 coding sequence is TGTGCCAGCAGCCCCCTACGGGGGTCCCCCTATAATTCACCCCTCCACTTT.

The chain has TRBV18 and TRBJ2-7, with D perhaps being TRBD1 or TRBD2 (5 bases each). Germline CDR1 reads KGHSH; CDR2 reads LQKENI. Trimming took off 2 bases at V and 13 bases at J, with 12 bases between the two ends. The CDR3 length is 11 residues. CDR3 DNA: TGTGCCAGCTCACCAAATGGGACGGATTACTTC. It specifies CASSPNGTDYF.

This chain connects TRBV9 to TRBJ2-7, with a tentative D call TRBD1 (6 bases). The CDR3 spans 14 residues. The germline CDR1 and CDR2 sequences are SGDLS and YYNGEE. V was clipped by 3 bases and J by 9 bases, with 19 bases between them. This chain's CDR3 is CASSAGQQGFGQYF. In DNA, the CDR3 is TGTGCCAGCAGCGCGGGCCAACAGGGCTTCGGGCAGTACTTC.

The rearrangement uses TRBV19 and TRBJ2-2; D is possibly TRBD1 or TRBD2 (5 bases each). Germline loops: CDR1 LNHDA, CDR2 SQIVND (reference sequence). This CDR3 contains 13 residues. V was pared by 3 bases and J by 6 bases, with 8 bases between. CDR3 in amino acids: CASSIEGSGELFF. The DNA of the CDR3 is TGTGCCAGTAGTATCGAGGGGTCCGGGGAGCTGTTTTTT.

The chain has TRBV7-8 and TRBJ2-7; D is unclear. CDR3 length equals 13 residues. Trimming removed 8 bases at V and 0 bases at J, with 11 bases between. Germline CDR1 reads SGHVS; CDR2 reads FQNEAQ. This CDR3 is CASGRASSYEQYF. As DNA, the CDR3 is TGTGCCAGCGGAAGGGCGAGCTCCTACGAGCAGTACTTC. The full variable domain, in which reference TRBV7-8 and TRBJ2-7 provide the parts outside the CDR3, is GAGVSQSPRYKVAKRGQDVALRCDPISGHVSLFWYQQALGQGPEFLTYFQNEAQLDKSGLPSDRFFAERPEGSVSTLKIQRTQQEDSAVYLCASGRASSYEQYFGPGTRLTVT.

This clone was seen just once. CDR3 in amino acids: CASSFRTGSNQPQHF. Here the CDR3 DNA reads TGTGCCAGCAGTTTTCGGACAGGATCGAATCAGCCCCAGCATTTT. This chain links TRBV28 with TRBJ1-5, with TRBD1 matching 7 bases. Germline V gene data show CDR1 as MDHEN and CDR2 as SYDVKM. The CDR3 runs to 15 residues. V shed 3 bases, J shed 4 bases, and the junction held 6 bases outside the gene matches.

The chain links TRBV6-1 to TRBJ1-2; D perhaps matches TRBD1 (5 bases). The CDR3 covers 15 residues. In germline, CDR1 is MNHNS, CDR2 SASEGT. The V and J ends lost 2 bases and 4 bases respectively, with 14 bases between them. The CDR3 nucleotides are TGTGCCAGCAGTGAAACTGGGGGGAGACGCTATGGCTACACCTTC. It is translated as CASSETGGRRYGYTF.

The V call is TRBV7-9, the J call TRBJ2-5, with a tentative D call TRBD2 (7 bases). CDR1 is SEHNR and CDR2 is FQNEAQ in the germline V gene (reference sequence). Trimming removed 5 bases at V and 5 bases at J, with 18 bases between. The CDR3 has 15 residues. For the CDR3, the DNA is TGTGCCAGCAGCGCCGGTGGGGGGGGCGCGGAGACCCAGTACTTC. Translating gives CASSAGGGGAETQYF.

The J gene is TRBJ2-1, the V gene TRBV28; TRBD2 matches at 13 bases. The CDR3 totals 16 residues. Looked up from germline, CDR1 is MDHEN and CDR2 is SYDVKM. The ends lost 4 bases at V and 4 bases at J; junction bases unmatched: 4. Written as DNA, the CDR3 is TGTGCCAGCAGTTCCGGACTAGCGGGAGAATACAATGAGCAGTTCTTC. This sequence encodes CASSSGLAGEYNEQFF.

The CDR3 sequence: CASSQDRGTEAFF. For the CDR3, the DNA is TGTGCCAGCAGCCAAGACAGGGGAACTGAAGCTTTCTTT. The chain links TRBV2 to TRBJ1-1, with 8 nucleotides matching TRBD1. The length of the CDR3 is 13 residues. Germline V gene data show CDR1 as SNHLY and CDR2 as FYNNEI. V shed 6 bases, J shed 5 bases, and the junction held 5 bases outside the gene matches. Supplemented by reference TRBV2 and TRBJ1-1, the full variable domain reads EPEVTQTPSHQVTQMGQEVILRCVPISNHLYFYWYRQILGQKVEFLVSFYNNEISEKSEIFDDQFSVERPDGSNFTLKIRSTKLEDSAMYFCASSQDRGTEAFFGQGTRLTVV.

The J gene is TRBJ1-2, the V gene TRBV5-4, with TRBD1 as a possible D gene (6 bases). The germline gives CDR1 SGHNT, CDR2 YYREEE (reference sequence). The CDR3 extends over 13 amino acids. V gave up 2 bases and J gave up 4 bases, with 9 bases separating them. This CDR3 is CASSLQGGYGYTF. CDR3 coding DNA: TGTGCCAGCAGCTTACAGGGTGGCTATGGCTACACCTTC.

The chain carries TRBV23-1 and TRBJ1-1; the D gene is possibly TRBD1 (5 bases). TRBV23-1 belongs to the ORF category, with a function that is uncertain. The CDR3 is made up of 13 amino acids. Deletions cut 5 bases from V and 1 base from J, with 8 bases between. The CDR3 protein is CASSSGRNTEAFF. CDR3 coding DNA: TGCGCCAGCAGTTCGGGACGGAACACTGAAGCTTTCTTT.

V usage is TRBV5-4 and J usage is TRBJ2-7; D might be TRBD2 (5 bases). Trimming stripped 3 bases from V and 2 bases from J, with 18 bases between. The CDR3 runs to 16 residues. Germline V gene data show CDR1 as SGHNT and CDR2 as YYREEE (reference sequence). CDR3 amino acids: CASSSKDRVGAYEQYF. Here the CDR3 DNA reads TGTGCCAGCAGCTCAAAGGACCGGGTGGGAGCCTACGAGCAGTACTTC.

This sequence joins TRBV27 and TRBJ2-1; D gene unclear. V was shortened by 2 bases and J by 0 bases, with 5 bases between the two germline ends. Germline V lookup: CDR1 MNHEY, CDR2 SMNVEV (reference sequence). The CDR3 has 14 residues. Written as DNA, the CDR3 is TGTGCCAGCAGTTTACACCACTCCTACAATGAGCAGTTCTTC. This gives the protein CASSLHHSYNEQFF.

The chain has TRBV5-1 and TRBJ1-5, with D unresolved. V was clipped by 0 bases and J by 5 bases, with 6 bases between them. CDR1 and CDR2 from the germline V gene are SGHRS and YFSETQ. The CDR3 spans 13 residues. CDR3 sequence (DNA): TGCGCCAGCAGCTTGGAACTCGATCAGCCCCAGCATTTT. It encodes CASSLELDQPQHF. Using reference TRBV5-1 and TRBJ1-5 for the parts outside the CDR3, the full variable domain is KAGVTQTPRYLIKTRGQQVTLSCSPISGHRSVSWYQQTPGQGLQFLFEYFSETQRNKGNFPGRFSGRQFSNSRSEMNVSTLELGDSALYLCASSLELDQPQHFGDGTRLSIL.

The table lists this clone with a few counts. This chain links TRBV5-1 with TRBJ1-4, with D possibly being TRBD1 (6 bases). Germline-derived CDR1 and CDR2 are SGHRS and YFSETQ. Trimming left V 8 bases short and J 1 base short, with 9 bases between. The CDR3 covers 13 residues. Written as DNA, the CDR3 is TGCGCCAGACAGGGTAAAACTAATGAAAAACTGTTTTTT. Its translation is CARQGKTNEKLFF.

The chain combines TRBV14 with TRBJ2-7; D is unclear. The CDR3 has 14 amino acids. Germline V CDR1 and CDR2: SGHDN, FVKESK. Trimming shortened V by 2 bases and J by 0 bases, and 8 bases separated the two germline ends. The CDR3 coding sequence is TGTGCCAGCAGCCAACATAGGCTCTCCTACGAGCAGTACTTC. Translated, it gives CASSQHRLSYEQYF.

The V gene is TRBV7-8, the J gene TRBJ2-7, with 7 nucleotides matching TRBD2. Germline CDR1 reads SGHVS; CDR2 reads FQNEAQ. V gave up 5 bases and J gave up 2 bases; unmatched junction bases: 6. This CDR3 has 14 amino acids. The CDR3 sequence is CASSLDGLAYEQYF. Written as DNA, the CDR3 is TGTGCCAGCAGCCTAGATGGACTAGCCTACGAGCAGTACTTC.